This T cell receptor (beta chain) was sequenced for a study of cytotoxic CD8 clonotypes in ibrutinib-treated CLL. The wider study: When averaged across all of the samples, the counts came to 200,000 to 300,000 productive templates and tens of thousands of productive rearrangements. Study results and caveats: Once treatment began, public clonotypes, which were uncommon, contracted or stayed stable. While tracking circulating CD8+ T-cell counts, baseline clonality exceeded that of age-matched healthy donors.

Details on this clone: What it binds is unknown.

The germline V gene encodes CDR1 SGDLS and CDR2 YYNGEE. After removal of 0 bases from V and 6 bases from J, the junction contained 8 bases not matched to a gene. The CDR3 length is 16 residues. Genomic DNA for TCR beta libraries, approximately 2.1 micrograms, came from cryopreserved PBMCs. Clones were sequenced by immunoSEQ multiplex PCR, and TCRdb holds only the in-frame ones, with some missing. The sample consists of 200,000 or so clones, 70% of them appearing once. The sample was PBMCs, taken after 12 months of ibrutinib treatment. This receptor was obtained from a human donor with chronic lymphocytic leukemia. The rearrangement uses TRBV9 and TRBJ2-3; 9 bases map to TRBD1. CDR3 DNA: TGTGCCAGCAGCGTAGATGTCGGGACAGGGTGGGATACGCAGTATTTT. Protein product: CASSVDVGTGWDTQYF.